These 5 T cell receptor beta chains originate from one sample sequenced in a study of cytomegalovirus exposure and HLA in healthy donors. Amplification used 60 Vbeta primers and 13 Jbeta primers. Assay used: immunoSEQ multiplex PCR; TCRdb lists only in-frame clones, some missing. The repertoire holds 100,000 to 150,000 clones, with about 74% as singletons. Specimen: PBMCs. The receptors stem from a male donor in good health and CMV-seronegative.

The chain carries TRBV7-9 and TRBJ2-7; 7 bases map to TRBD2. Germline CDR1 reads SEHNR; CDR2 reads FQNEAQ (reference sequence). After removal of 8 bases from V and 0 bases from J, the junction contained 10 bases not matched to a gene. CDR3 length equals 15 residues. The CDR3 DNA is TGTGCCAGCTTAAGCGGGGAGTCCACCTCCTACGAGCAGTACTTC. Encoded protein: CASLSGESTSYEQYF.

This clone was found a few times. This chain links TRBV7-9 with TRBJ1-5; no clear D. The CDR3 is made up of 17 amino acids. The ends were cut back, 5 bases at V and 0 bases at J, with 17 bases in the middle. Germline V gene sequence: CDR1 SEHNR, CDR2 FQNEAQ (reference sequence). The CDR3: CASSQERGQYSNQPQHF. The CDR3 DNA is TGTGCCAGCAGCCAAGAGAGAGGGCAGTATAGCAATCAGCCCCAGCATTTT. The whole variable domain, filled in from reference TRBV7-9 and TRBJ1-5, reads DTGVSQNPRHKITKRGQNVTFRCDPISEHNRLYWYRQTLGQGPEFLTYFQNEAQLEKSRLLSDRFSAERPKGSFSTLEIQRTEQGDSAMYLCASSQERGQYSNQPQHFGDGTRLSIL.

The DNA of the CDR3 is TGTGCCAGCAAAACCGGACAGGGGTCTGGCACTGAAGCTTTCTTT. Protein product: CASKTGQGSGTEAFF. The rearrangement links TRBV6-1 to TRBJ1-1; 9 bases agree with TRBD1. Per germline, CDR1 MNHNS and CDR2 SASEGT. The CDR3 has 15 residues. With 7 bases clipped from V and 4 bases from J, the junction kept 10 bases outside the gene matches.

V gene TRBV5-1 combines with J gene TRBJ1-2, with TRBD1 as a possible D gene (6 bases). CDR1 and CDR2 (germline): SGHRS, YFSETQ. Between the trimmed V and J ends, which lost 4 bases and 9 bases, there was a span of 13 bases. This CDR3 contains 12 residues. This CDR3 reads CASSQQGLSYTF. The CDR3 nucleotides read TGCGCCAGCAGCCAACAGGGTTTGAGCTACACCTTC.

This chain connects TRBV19 to TRBJ1-1, with D tentatively TRBD1 (5 bases). The CDR3 spans 14 residues. Trimming cost V 5 bases and J 1 base, with 11 bases left between them. Germline values: CDR1 LNHDA, CDR2 SQIVND (reference sequence). For the CDR3, the DNA is TGTGCCAGTAGTGAACAGGTACCGAACACTGAAGCTTTCTTT. It is translated as CASSEQVPNTEAFF. The full variable domain, in which reference TRBV19 and TRBJ1-1 provide the parts outside the CDR3, is DGGITQSPKYLFRKEGQNVTLSCEQNLNHDAMYWYRQDPGQGLRLIYYSQIVNDFQKGDIAEGYSVSREKKESFPLTVTSAQKNPTAFYLCASSEQVPNTEAFFGQGTRLTVV.